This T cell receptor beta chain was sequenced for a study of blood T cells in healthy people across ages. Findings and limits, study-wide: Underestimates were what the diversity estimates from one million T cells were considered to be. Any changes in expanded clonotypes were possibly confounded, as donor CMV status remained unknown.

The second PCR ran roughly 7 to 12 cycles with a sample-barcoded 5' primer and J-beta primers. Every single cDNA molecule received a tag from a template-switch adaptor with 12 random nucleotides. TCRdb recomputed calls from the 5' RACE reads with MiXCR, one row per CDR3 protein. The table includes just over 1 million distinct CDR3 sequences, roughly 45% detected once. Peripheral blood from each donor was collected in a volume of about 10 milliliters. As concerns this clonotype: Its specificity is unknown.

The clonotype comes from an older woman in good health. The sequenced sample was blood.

The CDR3 is CASSERVEGNQPQHF. The DNA for the CDR3 is TGTGCCAGCAGTGAACGGGTCGAGGGCAATCAGCCCCAGCATTTT. This chain links TRBV6-1 with TRBJ1-5; no definite D call. Trimming stripped 2 bases from V and 2 bases from J, with 10 bases between. Germline V lookup: CDR1 MNHNS, CDR2 SASEGT. This CDR3 comprises 15 residues.